This TCR beta chain was identified in a study of T-cell memory formation after mild COVID-19. Researchers used 5'RACE with constant-segment primers to make TCR alpha and TCR beta cDNA libraries that carry sample barcodes and UMIs. MiXCR, applied by TCRdb to the 5' RACE reads, yields one record per CDR3 protein. Of 300,000 to 400,000 distinct CDR3 sequences in the sample, about an eighth are singletons; the top ten hold about a fifth. Findings and limits, study-wide: Most CD4+ clones that shrank were in CM and EM, while CD8+ ones turned up in EMRA. The second-wave clones peaking on day 37 were not confirmed as SARS-CoV-2-specific.

This clonotype was observed a few times. What it binds is unknown. The material sequenced was PBMCs or a T cell subset sorted from them (not recorded which). The sequence derives from a young man who had mild COVID-19 (a few samples of this study predate the infection). Cell type and time point are not known.

This CDR3 reads CASSVNQDGYNEQFF. The CDR3 DNA reads TGTGCCAGCAGCGTAAATCAGGATGGCTACAATGAGCAGTTCTTC. This chain connects TRBV9 to TRBJ2-1; D is undetermined. Germline V gene data show CDR1 as SGDLS and CDR2 as YYNGEE. Trimming removed 1 base from V and 3 bases from J, with 11 bases in between. The CDR3 covers 15 residues. Filled out from reference TRBV9 and TRBJ2-1, the complete variable domain reads DSGVTQTPKHLITATGQRVTLRCSPRSGDLSVYWYQQSLDQGLQFLIQYYNGEERAKGNILERFSAQQFPDLHSELNLSSLELGDSALYFCASSVNQDGYNEQFFGPGTRLTVL.